Sequencing of this T cell receptor (beta chain) was carried out in a study of T-cell memory formation after mild COVID-19. Using constant-segment primers, 5'RACE produced TCR alpha and TCR beta cDNA libraries carrying sample barcodes and UMIs. TCRdb called the 5' RACE reads again in MiXCR, with one record for every CDR3 protein. Among fewer than 200,000 distinct CDR3 sequences listed, approximately 17% were seen once. The V gene lost 9 bases and the J gene lost 2 bases, with 10 bases spanning the gap. This CDR3 region has 12 residues. CDR1 is SEHNR, CDR2 FQNEAQ, per germline (reference sequence). On this clonotype itself: Its antigen is currently unknown.

Overall study findings and caveats: Contracting clones from day 15 to 85 showed balanced CD4/CD8; later expanders favored CD4+. Whether second-wave clones peaking at day 37 were SARS-CoV-2 specific went unconfirmed.

The sequencing sample was made of PBMCs or a T cell subset sorted from them (not recorded which). This sequence originates from a man aged 18 to 35 who had mild COVID-19 (a few samples of this study predate the infection). Cell type and time point are not known. V gene TRBV7-9 combines with J gene TRBJ1-1; maybe TRBD1 (5 bases). Written as DNA, the CDR3 is TGTGCCAGTTGCTGGGACAACACTGAAGCTTTCTTT. It specifies CASCWDNTEAFF.